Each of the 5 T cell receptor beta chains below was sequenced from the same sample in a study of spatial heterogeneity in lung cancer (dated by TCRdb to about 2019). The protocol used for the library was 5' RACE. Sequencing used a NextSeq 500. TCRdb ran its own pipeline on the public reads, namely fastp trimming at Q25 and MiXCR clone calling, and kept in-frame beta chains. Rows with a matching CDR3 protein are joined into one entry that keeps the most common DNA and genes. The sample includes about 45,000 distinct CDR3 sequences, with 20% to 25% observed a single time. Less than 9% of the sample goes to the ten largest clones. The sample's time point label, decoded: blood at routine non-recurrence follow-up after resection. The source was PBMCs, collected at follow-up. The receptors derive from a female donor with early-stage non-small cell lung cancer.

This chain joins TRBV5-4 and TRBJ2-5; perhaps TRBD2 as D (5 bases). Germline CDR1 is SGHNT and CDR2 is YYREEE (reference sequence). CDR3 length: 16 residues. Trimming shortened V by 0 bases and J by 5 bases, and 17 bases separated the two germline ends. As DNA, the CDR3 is TGTGCCAGCAGCTTGGGGGCGGGTGCCCGCCGGGAGACCCAGTACTTC. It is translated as CASSLGAGARRETQYF. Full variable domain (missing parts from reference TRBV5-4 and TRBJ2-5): ETGVTQSPTHLIKTRGQQVTLRCSSQSGHNTVSWYQQALGQGPQFIFQYYREEENGRGNFPPRFSGLQFPNYSSELNVNALELDDSALYLCASSLGAGARRETQYFGPGTRLLVL.

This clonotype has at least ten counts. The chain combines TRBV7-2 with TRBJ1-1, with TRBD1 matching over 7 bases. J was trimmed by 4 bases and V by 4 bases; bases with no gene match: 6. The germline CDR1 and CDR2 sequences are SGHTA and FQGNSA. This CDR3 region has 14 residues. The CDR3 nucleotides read TGTGCCAGCAGCTCGAACAGGGGCGGCACTGAAGCTTTCTTT. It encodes CASSSNRGGTEAFF.

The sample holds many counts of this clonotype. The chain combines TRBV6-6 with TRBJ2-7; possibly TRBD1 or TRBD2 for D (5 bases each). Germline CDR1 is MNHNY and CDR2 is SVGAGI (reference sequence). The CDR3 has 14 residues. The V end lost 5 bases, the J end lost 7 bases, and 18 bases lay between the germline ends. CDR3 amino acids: CASSPKHRDEEQYF. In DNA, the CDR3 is TGTGCCAGCAGTCCCAAGCATCGGGACGAGGAGCAGTACTTC.

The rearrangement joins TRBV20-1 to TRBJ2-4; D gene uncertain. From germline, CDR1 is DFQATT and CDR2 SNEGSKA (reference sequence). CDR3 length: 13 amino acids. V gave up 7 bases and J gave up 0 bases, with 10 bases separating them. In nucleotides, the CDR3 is TGCAGTGGGAGAGGCCTAGCCAAAAACATTCAGTACTTC. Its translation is CSGRGLAKNIQYF.

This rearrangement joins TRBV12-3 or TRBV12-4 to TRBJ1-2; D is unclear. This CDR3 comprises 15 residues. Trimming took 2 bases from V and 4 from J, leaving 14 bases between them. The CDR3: CASSLRRGIGYGYTF. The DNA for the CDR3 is TGTGCCAGCAGTTTAAGGCGAGGGATCGGCTATGGCTACACCTTC.